This paragraph covers one TCR beta chain sequence. Its target is not known. The sample belongs to a study of T cell repertoires in cytomegalovirus infection. Study background: TCR beta signatures that were public indicated CMV infection and matching HLA type.

Findings and limits, study-wide: HLA-C-restricted CMV-specific TCR beta clonotypes prevailed in the ex vivo response.

From the reads, TCRdb called clonotypes with MiXCR, one entry per CDR3 protein. The table lists approximately 1,000,000 distinct CDR3 sequences, around 29% of them singletons. The material was cultured CD8+ T cells from PBMCs, obtained from culture after CMV antigen stimulation. The clonotype was recovered from a human donor in good health (CMV status not recorded). Some clones in this sample may be carry-over from other donors' samples.

CDR3 nucleotide sequence: TGTGCCAGCAGCCGGGACGGGCAGCACGAGCAGTACTTC. Its translation: CASSRDGQHEQYF. This chain connects TRBV7-4 to TRBJ2-7; D tentatively reads TRBD1 or TRBD2 (5 bases each). The ends were cut back, 5 bases at V and 5 bases at J, with 13 bases in the middle. CDR1 SGHVT and CDR2 SQSDAQ come from the germline V gene. This CDR3 spans 13 amino acids.